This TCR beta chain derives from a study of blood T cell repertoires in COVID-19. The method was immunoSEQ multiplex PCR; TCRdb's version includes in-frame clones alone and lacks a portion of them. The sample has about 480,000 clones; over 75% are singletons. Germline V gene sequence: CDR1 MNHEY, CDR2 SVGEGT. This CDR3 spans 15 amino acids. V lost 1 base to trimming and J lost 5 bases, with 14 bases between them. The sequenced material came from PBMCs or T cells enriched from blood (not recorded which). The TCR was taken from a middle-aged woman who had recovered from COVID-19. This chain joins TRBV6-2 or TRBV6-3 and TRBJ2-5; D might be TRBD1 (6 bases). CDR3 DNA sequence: TGTGCCAGCAGTTACTTAAGGGGGTCTGGGGAGACCCAGTACTTC. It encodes CASSYLRGSGETQYF.